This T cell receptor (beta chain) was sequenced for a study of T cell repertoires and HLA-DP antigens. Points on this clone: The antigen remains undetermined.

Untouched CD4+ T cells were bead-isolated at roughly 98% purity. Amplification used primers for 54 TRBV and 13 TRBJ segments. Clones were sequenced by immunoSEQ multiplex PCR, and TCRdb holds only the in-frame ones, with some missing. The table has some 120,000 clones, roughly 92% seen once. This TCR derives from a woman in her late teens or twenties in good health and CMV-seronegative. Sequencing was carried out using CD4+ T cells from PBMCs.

This CDR3 reads CASIPLRGRANSPLHF. CDR3 nucleotide sequence: TGTGCCAGCATCCCCTTAAGGGGGCGGGCTAATTCACCCCTCCACTTT. V is TRBV28 and J is TRBJ1-6; 7 bases fit TRBD1. CDR3 size: 16 residues. The germline gives CDR1 MDHEN, CDR2 SYDVKM. V trimming: 7 bases; J trimming: 6 bases; junction bases outside the gene matches: 12. Full variable domain (missing parts from reference TRBV28 and TRBJ1-6): DVKVTQSSRYLVKRTGEKVFLECVQDMDHENMFWYRQDPGLGLRLIYFSYDVKMKEKGDIPEGYSVSREKKERFSLILESASTNQTSMYLCASIPLRGRANSPLHFGNGTRLTVT.